This entry concerns a single TCR beta chain. As yet, its antigen is unknown. Donors consisted of healthy bone marrow donors. The data originate from a study of cytomegalovirus exposure and HLA in healthy donors. Whole-study results and caveats: Analysis performed later found about 18,000 TCR beta sequences associated with HLA alleles at 0.05 false discovery rate. Most TCR sequences were rare, but some public TCRs occurred in many donors.

CDR1 is SGHVS and CDR2 is FQNEAQ in the germline V gene. V was clipped by 5 bases and J by 9 bases, with 16 bases between them. CDR3 length equals 13 residues. Both 60 Vbeta primers and 13 Jbeta primers went into the PCR. Original data processing: In a later analysis, 70 million to 80 million unique TCR beta chains included roughly 11 million shared by two or more donors. The repertoire was sequenced with immunoSEQ multiplex PCR; TCRdb's copy has only in-frame clones and lacks some. V, J and clone size are those of that table, while D and trimming were read from the DNA. The sample lists roughly 200,000 clones; 78% were seen once.

The chain combines TRBV7-8 with TRBJ1-2, with D possibly TRBD1 on 6 matching bases. The receptor was derived from a female donor in good health and CMV-seronegative. Material for sequencing was PBMCs. The CDR3 nucleotides are TGTGCCAGCAGCCCCAGACAGGATATAAGCTACACCTTC. This encodes CASSPRQDISYTF.